This T cell receptor beta chain emerged from a study of PD-1 blockade in mismatch repair-deficient tumors. The CDR3 contains 13 residues. Trimming removed 0 bases from V and 4 bases from J, with 7 bases in between. Germline V lookup: CDR1 SGHRS, CDR2 YFSETQ. PCR or immunohistochemistry showed mismatch repair deficiency in every enrolled patient. Measured with immunoSEQ multiplex PCR; TCRdb has only the in-frame clones, and not every one. The sample gives about 100,000 clones, 82% of which show up once; around 6.5% is in the top ten. V is TRBV5-1 and J is TRBJ1-1; D gene uncertain. The clonotype comes from an adult with mismatch repair-deficient cancer. The material was peripheral blood, obtained 36 weeks after starting pembrolizumab. CDR3 protein: CASSLDEGTEAFF. In DNA, the CDR3 is TGCGCCAGCAGCTTGGACGAGGGCACTGAAGCTTTCTTT.